This TCR beta chain derives from a study of brain T cells in children with intractable seizures. Study findings and constraints: Absence of clones before surgery may stem from lower sequencing depth.

Germline CDR1 and CDR2: PRHDT and FYEKMQ (reference sequence). Trimming pared 5 bases from V and 5 bases from J, leaving 18 bases between. This CDR3 has 15 amino acids. Concerning this clone itself: Its antigen remains unidentified.

Only cases whose brain tissue showed the highest T cell transcript signatures were sequenced. Before surgery, patients took at least one anti-epileptic drug. Measured with immunoSEQ multiplex PCR; TCRdb has only the in-frame clones, and not every one. The sample shows around 80,000 clones, about 90% of them seen only once. This sequence joins TRBV13 and TRBJ2-5, with D possibly TRBD1 on 6 matching bases. The material sequenced was peripheral blood, taken at surgery. This receptor was taken from a girl aged 2-10 years with Rasmussen encephalitis and intractable seizures. The CDR3 region has the DNA TGTGCCAGCAGCATAACCTCACAGGGCGGGGAGACCCAGTACTTC. Amino acid sequence: CASSITSQGGETQYF.